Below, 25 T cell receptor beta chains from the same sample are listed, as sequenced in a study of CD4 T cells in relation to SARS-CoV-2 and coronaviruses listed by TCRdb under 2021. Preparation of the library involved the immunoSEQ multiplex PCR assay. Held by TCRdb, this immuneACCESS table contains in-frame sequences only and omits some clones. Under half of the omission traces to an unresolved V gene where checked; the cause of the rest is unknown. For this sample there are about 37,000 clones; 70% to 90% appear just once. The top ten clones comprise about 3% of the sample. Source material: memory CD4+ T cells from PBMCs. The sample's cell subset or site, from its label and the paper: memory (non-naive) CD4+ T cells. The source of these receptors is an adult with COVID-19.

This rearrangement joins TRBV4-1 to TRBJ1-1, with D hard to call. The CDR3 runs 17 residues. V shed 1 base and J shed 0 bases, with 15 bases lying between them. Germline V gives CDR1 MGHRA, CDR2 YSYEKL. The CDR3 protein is CASSQGWGQRMNTEAFF. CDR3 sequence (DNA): TGCGCCAGCAGCCAAGGCTGGGGTCAGAGAATGAACACTGAAGCTTTCTTT.

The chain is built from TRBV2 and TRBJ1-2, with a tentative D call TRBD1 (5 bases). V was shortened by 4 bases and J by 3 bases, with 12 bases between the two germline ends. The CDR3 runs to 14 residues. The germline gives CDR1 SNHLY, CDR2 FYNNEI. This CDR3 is CASSALTGDYGYTF. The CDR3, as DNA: TGTGCCAGCAGTGCTCTAACAGGAGACTATGGCTACACCTTC.

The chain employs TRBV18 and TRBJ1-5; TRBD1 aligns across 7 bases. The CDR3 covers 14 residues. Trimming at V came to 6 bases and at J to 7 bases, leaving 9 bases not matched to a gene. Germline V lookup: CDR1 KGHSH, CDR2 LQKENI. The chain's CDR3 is CASSEGQVGQPQHF. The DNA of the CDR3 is TGTGCCAGCTCGGAAGGACAGGTAGGACAGCCCCAGCATTTT.

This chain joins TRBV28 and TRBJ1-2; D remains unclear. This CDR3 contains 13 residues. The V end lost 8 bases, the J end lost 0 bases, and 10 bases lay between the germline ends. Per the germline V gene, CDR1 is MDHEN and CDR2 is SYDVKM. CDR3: CASQWLTNYGYTF. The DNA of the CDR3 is TGTGCCAGCCAGTGGCTAACTAACTATGGCTACACCTTC.

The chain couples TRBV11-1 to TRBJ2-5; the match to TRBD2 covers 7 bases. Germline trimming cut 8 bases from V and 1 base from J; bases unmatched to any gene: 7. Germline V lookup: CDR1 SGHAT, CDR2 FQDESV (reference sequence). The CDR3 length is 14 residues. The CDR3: CASERGTAQETQYF. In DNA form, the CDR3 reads TGTGCCAGCGAGCGGGGAACCGCCCAAGAGACCCAGTACTTC.

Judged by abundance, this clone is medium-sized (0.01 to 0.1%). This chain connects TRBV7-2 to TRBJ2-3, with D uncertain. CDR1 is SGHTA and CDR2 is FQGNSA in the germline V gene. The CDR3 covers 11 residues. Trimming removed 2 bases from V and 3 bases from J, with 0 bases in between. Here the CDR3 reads CASSLTDTQYF. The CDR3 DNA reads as TGTGCCAGCAGCTTAACAGATACGCAGTATTTT.

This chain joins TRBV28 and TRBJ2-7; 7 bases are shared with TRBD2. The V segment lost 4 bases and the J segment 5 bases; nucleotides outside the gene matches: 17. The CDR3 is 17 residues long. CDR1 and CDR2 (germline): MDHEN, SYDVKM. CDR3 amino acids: CASSWVILGTTFNEQYF. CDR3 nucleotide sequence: TGTGCCAGCAGTTGGGTGATACTCGGGACTACCTTTAACGAGCAGTACTTC. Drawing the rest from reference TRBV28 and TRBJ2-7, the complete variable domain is DVKVTQSSRYLVKRTGEKVFLECVQDMDHENMFWYRQDPGLGLRLIYFSYDVKMKEKGDIPEGYSVSREKKERFSLILESASTNQTSMYLCASSWVILGTTFNEQYFGPGTRLTVT.

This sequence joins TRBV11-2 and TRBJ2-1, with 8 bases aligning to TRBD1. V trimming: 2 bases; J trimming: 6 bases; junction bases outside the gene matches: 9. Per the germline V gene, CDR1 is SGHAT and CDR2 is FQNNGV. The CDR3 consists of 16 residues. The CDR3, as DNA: TGTGCCAGCAGCTTATCCCCCCAGGGGGCTGGCAATGAGCAGTTCTTC. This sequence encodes CASSLSPQGAGNEQFF.

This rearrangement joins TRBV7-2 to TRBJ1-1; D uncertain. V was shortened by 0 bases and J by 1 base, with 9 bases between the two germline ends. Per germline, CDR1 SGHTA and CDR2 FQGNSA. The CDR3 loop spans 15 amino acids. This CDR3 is CASSLAPRSNTEAFF. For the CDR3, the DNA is TGTGCCAGCAGCTTAGCTCCCCGGTCGAACACTGAAGCTTTCTTT.

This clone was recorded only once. The chain's CDR3 is CASSSVEGRYGYTF. Here the CDR3 DNA reads TGTGCCAGCAGCTCCGTGGAGGGTCGCTATGGCTACACCTTC. The rearrangement joins TRBV7-9 to TRBJ1-2; no firm D call. V lost 4 bases to trimming and J lost 4 bases, with 13 bases between them. Germline V gives CDR1 SEHNR, CDR2 FQNEAQ (reference sequence). This CDR3 is built from 14 residues.

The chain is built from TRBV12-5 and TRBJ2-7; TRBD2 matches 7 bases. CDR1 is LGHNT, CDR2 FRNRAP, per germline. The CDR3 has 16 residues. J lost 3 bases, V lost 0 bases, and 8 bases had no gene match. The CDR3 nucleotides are TGTGCTAGTGGTTTGGTACGTCCGGGAGGCAGCTACGAGCAGTACTTC. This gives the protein CASGLVRPGGSYEQYF.

CDR3 in amino acids: CASSQVLGYEQYF. The CDR3 DNA reads as TGTGCCAGCAGCCAAGTCCTAGGCTACGAGCAGTACTTC. The chain combines TRBV3-1 (or the pseudogene TRBV3-2) with TRBJ2-7; no reliable D call. Germline-derived CDR1 and CDR2 are LGHDT and YNNKEL (reference sequence). The V end lost 1 base, the J end lost 3 bases, and 7 bases lay between the germline ends. CDR3 length: 13 amino acids.

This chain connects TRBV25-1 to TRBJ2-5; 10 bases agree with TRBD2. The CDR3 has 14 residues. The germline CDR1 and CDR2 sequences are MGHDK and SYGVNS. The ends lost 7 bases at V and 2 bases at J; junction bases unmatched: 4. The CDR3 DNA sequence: TGTGCCAGCACTCCACTAGCGGGACAAGAGACCCAGTACTTC. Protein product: CASTPLAGQETQYF.

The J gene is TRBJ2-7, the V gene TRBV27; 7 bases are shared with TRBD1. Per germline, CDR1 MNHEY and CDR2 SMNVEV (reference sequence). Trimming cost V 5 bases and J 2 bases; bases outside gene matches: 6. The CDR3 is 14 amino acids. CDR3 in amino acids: CASSPTGQTYEQYF. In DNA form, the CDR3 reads TGTGCCAGCAGTCCGACAGGGCAAACCTACGAGCAGTACTTC.

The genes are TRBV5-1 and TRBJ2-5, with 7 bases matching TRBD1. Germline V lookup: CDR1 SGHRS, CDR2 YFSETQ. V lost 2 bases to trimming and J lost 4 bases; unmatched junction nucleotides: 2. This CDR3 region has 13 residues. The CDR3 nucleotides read TGCGCCAGCAGCTTAAACAGGGGAGAGACCCAGTACTTC. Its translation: CASSLNRGETQYF.

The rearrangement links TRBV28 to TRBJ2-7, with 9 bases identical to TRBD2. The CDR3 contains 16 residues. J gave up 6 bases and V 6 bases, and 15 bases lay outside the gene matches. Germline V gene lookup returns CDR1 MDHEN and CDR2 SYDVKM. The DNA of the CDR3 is TGTGCCAGCAGCCCTTCAACCGGGACTAGCAGAAGCGAGCAGTACTTC. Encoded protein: CASSPSTGTSRSEQYF. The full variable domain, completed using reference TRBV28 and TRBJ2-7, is DVKVTQSSRYLVKRTGEKVFLECVQDMDHENMFWYRQDPGLGLRLIYFSYDVKMKEKGDIPEGYSVSREKKERFSLILESASTNQTSMYLCASSPSTGTSRSEQYFGPGTRLTVT.

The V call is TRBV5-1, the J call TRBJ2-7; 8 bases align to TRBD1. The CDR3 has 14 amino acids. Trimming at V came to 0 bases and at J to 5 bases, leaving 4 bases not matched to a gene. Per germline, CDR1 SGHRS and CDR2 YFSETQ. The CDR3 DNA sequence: TGCGCCAGCAGCTTGGAGCACAGGGGGAACGAGCAGTACTTC. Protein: CASSLEHRGNEQYF.

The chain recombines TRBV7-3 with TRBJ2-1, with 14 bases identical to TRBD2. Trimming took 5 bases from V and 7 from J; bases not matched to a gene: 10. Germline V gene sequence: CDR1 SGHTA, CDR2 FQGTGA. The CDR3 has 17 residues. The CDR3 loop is CASSKTGTSGRANEQFF. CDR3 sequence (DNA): TGTGCCAGCAGCAAAACCGGGACTAGCGGGAGAGCGAATGAGCAGTTCTTC.

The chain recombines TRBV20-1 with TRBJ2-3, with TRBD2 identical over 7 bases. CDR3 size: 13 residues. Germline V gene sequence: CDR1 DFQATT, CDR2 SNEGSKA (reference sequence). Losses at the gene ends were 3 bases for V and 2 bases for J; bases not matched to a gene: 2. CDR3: CSASSGPTDTQYF. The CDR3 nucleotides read TGCAGTGCTAGTAGCGGGCCCACAGATACGCAGTATTTT.

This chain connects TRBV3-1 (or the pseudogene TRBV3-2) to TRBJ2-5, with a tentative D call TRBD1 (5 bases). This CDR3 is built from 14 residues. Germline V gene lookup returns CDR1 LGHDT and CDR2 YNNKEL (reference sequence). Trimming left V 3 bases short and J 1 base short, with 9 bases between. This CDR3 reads CASSHRQSQETQYF. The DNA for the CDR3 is TGTGCCAGCAGCCACCGACAGTCCCAAGAGACCCAGTACTTC.

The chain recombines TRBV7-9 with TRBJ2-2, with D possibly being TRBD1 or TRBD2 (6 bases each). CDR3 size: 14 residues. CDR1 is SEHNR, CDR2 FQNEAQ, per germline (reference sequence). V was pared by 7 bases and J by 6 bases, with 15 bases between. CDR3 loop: CASKGGTLAGELFF. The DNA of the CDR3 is TGTGCCAGCAAGGGGGGAACCTTGGCCGGGGAGCTGTTTTTT.

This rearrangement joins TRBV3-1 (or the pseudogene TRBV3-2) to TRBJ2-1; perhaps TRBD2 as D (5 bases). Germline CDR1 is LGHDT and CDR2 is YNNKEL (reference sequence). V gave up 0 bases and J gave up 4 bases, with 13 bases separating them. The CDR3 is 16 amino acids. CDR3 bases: TGTGCCAGCAGCCAAGATCCGGCTAGCTCGTACAATGAGCAGTTCTTC. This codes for CASSQDPASSYNEQFF.

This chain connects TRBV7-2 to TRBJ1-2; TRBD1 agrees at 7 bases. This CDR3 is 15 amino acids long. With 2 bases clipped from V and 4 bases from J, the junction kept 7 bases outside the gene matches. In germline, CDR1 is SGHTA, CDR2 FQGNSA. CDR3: CASSLTPDRAYGYTF. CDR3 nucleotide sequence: TGTGCCAGCAGCTTAACACCCGACAGGGCCTATGGCTACACCTTC.

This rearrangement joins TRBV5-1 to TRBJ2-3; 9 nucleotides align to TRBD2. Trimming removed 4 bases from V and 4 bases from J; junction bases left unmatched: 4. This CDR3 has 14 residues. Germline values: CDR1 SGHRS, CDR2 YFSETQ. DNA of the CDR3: TGCGCCAGCAGCACGGGACTAGCAGCAGATACGCAGTATTTT. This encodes CASSTGLAADTQYF.

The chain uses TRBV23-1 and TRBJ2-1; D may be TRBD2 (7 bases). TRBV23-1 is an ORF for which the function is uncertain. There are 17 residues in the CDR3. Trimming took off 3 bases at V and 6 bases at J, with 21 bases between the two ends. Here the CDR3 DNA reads TGCGCCAGCAGTCACCCCTGGGGAGGGGGTTCAATCAATGAGCAGTTCTTC. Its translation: CASSHPWGGGSINEQFF.